The clone carrying this T cell receptor (beta chain) was recorded a few times. The antigen is not known. This record belongs to a study of T cells in Graves' hyperthyroidism and ophthalmopathy. Findings and caveats of the study: Blood also contained most expanded thyroid clonotypes above 0.001.

Researchers amplified the TCR beta CDR3 regions from RNA transcripts. First-round RT-PCR of the TCR CDR3 relied on the HTBI primer set. MiXCR, run by TCRdb on the multiplex PCR reads, gives a single entry per CDR3 protein. The sample includes approximately 510,000 distinct CDR3 sequences, less than 25% seen only once; the top ten take about 30%. When ophthalmopathy did not progress within 18 months, Graves' hyperthyroidism was considered stable. Any patient presenting with uncontrolled infection, other autoimmune disease, pregnancy or lactation was left out. The study based diagnoses on clinical symptoms, serum thyroxine and TRAb, thyroid ultrasound and orbital computed tomography. Germline V CDR1 and CDR2: SGDLS, YYNGEE. The CDR3 is 15 amino acids. V was clipped by 4 bases and J by 6 bases; unmatched bases: 7.

Sequenced sample: blood. The TCR originated in a man aged 18 to 30 with Graves' hyperthyroidism. The rearrangement uses TRBV9 and TRBJ1-3; 10 nucleotides agree with TRBD1. The CDR3 DNA is TGTGCCAGCAGCATATTTGGACAGGGGGAAAACACCATATATTTT. Amino acid sequence: CASSIFGQGENTIYF.